This TCR beta chain appears in the sequencing data of a study of response to subunit inactivated influenza vaccine. V shed 5 bases and J 5 bases; nucleotides not matched to a gene: 19. There are 20 residues in the CDR3. Germline-derived CDR1 and CDR2 are LGHNT and FRNRAP. Whole-study findings and limits: T cells newly recruited by each seasonal influenza vaccination are few, the authors suggested.

Via MiXCR, TCRdb re-called the RT-PCR reads, giving one row per CDR3 protein. The table includes 490,000 or so distinct CDR3 sequences, 6.5% to 8% detected once. About this clonotype: Its antigen is unknown.

Sample: PBMCs from blood, taken 23 months after vaccination. V and J are TRBV12-5 and TRBJ2-5; TRBD2 aligns across 14 bases. This sequence originates from a man between 50 and 75 years old who received an inactivated influenza vaccine. CDR3 amino acids: CASGTSNGLAGGLGRETQYF. CDR3 nucleotides: TGTGCTAGTGGTACCTCCAACGGACTAGCGGGGGGATTAGGTCGGGAGACCCAGTACTTC.